The 4 T cell receptor beta chains in this list originate from one sample, sequenced in a study of breast tumors, draining lymph nodes, adjacent tissues. MiXCR, run by TCRdb on the multiplex PCR reads, gives a single entry per CDR3 protein. This table has some 170,000 distinct CDR3 sequences, 33% appearing once. Breast cancer patients provided tissue from their axillary draining lymph nodes. The source material was axillary lymph node tissue. These receptors all stem from a female donor with breast cancer. Some clones in this sample may be carry-over from other donors' samples.

At least ten counts were recorded for this clonotype. The chain employs TRBV24-1 and TRBJ2-3, with 8 nucleotides matching TRBD2. In germline, CDR1 is KGHDR, CDR2 SFDVKD. The CDR3 totals 17 residues. V was pared by 4 bases and J by 2 bases, with 10 bases of the junction left unmatched. The CDR3 nucleotides read TGTGCCACCAGTGACCCCAGGGGCGGGGGGTCCACAGATACGCAGTATTTT. Translating it yields CATSDPRGGGSTDTQYF.

This clonotype was observed a handful of times. Being one base from a much bigger clone, this may be a read error. This chain joins TRBV7-4 and TRBJ2-5, with D possibly TRBD2 on 6 matching bases. The CDR3 totals 12 residues. Germline V gene data show CDR1 as SGHVT and CDR2 as SQSDAQ. The CDR3 loop reads CASSGDRETQCF. CDR3 DNA: TGTGCCAGCAGCGGGGATCGGGAGACCCAGTGCTTC.

This clonotype came up many times. The chain links TRBV19 to TRBJ1-1; D is undetermined. This CDR3 contains 13 residues. V lost 3 bases and J lost 4, with 9 bases in between. Looked up from germline, CDR1 is LNHDA and CDR2 is SQIVND (reference sequence). The CDR3 nucleotides read TGTGCCAGTAGTATGGGGTTTAGCACTGAAGCTTTCTTT. It yields the protein CASSMGFSTEAFF.

This clonotype was detected ten times or more. V and J are TRBV24-1 and TRBJ2-7; D is unclear. Germline lookup yields CDR1 KGHDR and CDR2 SFDVKD. This CDR3 region has 13 residues. The V end was cut by 4 bases, the J end by 2 bases, with 8 bases between. The CDR3 bases are TGTGCCACCAGTGACCCCATGACCTACGAGCAGTACTTC. Translated: CATSDPMTYEQYF.